The source of this T cell receptor beta chain is a study of cytomegalovirus exposure and HLA in healthy donors. Study results and caveats: A link between a missense DCLRE1C variant and TCR beta V- and J-gene trimming emerged from a later analysis.

In the PCR, 60 Vbeta and 13 Jbeta primers were used. TCRdb's table, derived via immunoSEQ multiplex PCR, lists solely in-frame clones and lacks some. This sample has under 130,000 clones; just under 80% occur once, and the top ten carry 1% to 1.5%. Comments on this clone: Its antigen is unknown.

Germline V gene lookup returns CDR1 MNHEY and CDR2 SMNVEV (reference sequence). The length of the CDR3 is 15 residues. Between the trimmed V and J ends, which lost 5 bases and 3 bases, there was a span of 13 bases. The V and J genes are TRBV27 and TRBJ2-2; D remains unclear. The sequencing sample was made of PBMCs. This receptor was identified in a man under 40 in good health and CMV-seronegative. CDR3 in amino acids: CASSPNEQDTGELFF. In DNA form, the CDR3 reads TGTGCCAGCAGTCCCAACGAACAAGACACCGGGGAGCTGTTTTTT.